The 4 T cell receptor beta chains below all came from one sample that was sequenced in a study of cytomegalovirus exposure and HLA in healthy donors (dated by TCRdb to about 2017). The library was built by means of the immunoSEQ multiplex PCR assay. For the multiplex PCR, a mixture combining 60 forward primers for TCR Vbeta segments and 13 reverse primers for TCR Jbeta segments was used. What TCRdb holds here is the immuneACCESS table cut down to in-frame rearrangements. Part of the clones is not present; checked against another copy, under half of the missing clones reflect an unresolved V gene, and the others are unexplained. This sample lists over 150,000 clones; around 86% were detected once. The top ten clones comprise roughly 1.9% of the sample. Sequencing was carried out using PBMCs. The source of these receptors is a human donor in good health.

This chain connects TRBV4-2 to TRBJ1-1; D is ambiguous. Germline assignment: CDR1 LGHNA and CDR2 YNFKEQ. Trimming removed 1 base from V and 6 bases from J, with 12 bases in between. The CDR3 covers 14 residues. The CDR3 coding sequence is TGTGCCAGCAGCCAAGCGGGAGGAGTGCCTGAAGCTTTCTTT. Translating gives CASSQAGGVPEAFF.

Details on this clone: Compared with germline, one end of the junction differs, possibly owing to a read error. Different DNA sequences within this sample yield the same CDR3. The chain employs TRBV4-3 and TRBJ1-1, with D maybe TRBD1 (6 bases). CDR3 length equals 13 residues. Germline V CDR1 and CDR2: LGHNA, YSLEER. As DNA, the CDR3 is TGCGCCAGCAGCCATTCAGGGGACACTGAGGCTTTCTTT. This translates into CASSHSGDTEAFF.

This clone appeared a single time. This chain links TRBV18 with TRBJ2-5; D is perhaps TRBD2 (5 bases). This CDR3 has 15 residues. V was cut by 1 base and J by 2 bases, with 11 bases left in between. In germline, CDR1 is KGHSH, CDR2 LQKENI. CDR3 in amino acids: CASSPRTGTQETQYF. The DNA of the CDR3 is TGTGCCAGCTCACCACGTACGGGAACTCAAGAGACCCAGTACTTC.

This chain uses TRBV6-6 with TRBJ2-7, with D possibly TRBD2 on 5 matching bases. The V gene lost 6 bases and the J gene lost 6 bases, with 15 bases spanning the gap. Looked up from germline, CDR1 is MNHNY and CDR2 is SVGAGI (reference sequence). This CDR3 is 13 amino acids long. The CDR3 sequence: CASRERLVTEQYF. The CDR3 region has the DNA TGTGCCAGCAGAGAGCGGCTAGTAACCGAGCAGTACTTC.